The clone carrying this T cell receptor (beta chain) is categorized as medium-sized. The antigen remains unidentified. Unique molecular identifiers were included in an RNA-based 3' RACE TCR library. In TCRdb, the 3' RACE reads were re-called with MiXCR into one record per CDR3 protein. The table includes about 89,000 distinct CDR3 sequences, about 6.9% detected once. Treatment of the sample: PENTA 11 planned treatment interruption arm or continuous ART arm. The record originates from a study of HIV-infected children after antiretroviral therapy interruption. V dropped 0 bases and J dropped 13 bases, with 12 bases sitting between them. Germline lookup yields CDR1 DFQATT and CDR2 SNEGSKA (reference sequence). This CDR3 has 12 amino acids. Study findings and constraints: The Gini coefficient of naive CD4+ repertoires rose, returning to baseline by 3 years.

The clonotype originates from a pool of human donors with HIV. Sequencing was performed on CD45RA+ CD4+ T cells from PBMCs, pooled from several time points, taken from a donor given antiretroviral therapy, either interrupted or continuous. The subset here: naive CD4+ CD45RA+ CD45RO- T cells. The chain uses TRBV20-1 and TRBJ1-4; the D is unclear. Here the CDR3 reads CSARDGLGGLFF. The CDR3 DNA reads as TGCAGTGCTAGAGACGGGCTGGGAGGACTGTTTTTT.